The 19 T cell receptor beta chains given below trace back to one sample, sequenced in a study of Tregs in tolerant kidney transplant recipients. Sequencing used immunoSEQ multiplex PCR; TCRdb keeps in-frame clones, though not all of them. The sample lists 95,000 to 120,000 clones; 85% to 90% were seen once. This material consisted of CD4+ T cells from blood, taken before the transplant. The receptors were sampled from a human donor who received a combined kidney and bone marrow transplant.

The CDR3 sequence is CASSLDARALGTDTQYF. CDR3 sequence (DNA): TGCGCCAGCAGCTTGGATGCGCGGGCCTTGGGGACAGATACGCAGTATTTT. The chain combines TRBV5-1 with TRBJ2-3, with D maybe TRBD2 (5 bases). The germline V and J ends were trimmed by 0 bases and 3 bases, with 17 bases remaining between them. The CDR3 contains 17 residues. Germline V gene data show CDR1 as SGHRS and CDR2 as YFSETQ.

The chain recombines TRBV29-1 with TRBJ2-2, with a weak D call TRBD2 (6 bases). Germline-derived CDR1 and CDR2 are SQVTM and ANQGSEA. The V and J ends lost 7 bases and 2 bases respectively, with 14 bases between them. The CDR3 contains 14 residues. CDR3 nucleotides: TGCAGCGCCGCCGGGACTTCCAACACCGGGGAGCTGTTTTTT. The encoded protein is CSAAGTSNTGELFF.

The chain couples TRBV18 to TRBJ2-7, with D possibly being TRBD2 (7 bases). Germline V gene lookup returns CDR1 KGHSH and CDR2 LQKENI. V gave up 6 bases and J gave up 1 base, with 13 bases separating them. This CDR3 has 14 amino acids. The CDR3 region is CASSQGRGSYEQYF. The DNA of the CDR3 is TGTGCCAGCTCGCAGGGGAGGGGGTCCTACGAGCAGTACTTC.

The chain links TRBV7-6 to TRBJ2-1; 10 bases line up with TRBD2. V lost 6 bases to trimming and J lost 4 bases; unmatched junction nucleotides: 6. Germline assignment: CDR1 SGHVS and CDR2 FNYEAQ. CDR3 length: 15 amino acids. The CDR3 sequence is CASSSLAGAYNEQFF. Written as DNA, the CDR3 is TGTGCCAGCAGTTCCCTAGCGGGAGCGTACAATGAGCAGTTCTTC.

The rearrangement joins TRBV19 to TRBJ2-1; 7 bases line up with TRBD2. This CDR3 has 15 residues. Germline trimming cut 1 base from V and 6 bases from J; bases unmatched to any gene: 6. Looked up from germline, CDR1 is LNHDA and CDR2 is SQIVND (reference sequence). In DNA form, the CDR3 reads TGTGCCAGTAGTATAGCGGGGGAGGGGATCAATGAGCAGTTCTTC. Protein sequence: CASSIAGEGINEQFF.

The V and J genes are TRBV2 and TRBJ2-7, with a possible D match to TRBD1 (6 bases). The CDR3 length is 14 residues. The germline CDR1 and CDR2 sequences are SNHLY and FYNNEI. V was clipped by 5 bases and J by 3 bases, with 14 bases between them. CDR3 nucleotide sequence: TGTGCCAGCAGTACAGGGTTTGTCGACTACGAGCAGTACTTC. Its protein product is CASSTGFVDYEQYF. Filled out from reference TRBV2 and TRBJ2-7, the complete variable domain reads EPEVTQTPSHQVTQMGQEVILRCVPISNHLYFYWYRQILGQKVEFLVSFYNNEISEKSEIFDDQFSVERPDGSNFTLKIRSTKLEDSAMYFCASSTGFVDYEQYFGPGTRLTVT.

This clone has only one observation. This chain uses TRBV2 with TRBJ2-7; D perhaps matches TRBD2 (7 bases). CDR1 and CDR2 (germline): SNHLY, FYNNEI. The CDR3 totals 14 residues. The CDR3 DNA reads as TGTGGATCGAGCCGGGGGGCCTCTTCCTACGAGCAGTACTTC. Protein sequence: CGSSRGASSYEQYF. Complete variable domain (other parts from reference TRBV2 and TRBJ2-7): EPEVTQTPSHQVTQMGQEVILRCVPISNHLYFYWYRQILGQKVEFLVSFYNNEISEKSEIFDDQFSVERPDGSNFTLKIRSTKLEDSAMYFCGSSRGASSYEQYFGPGTRLTVT.

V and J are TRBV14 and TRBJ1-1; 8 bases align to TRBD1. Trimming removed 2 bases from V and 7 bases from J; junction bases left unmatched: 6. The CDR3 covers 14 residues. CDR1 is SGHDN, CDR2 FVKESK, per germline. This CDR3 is CASSQNTGGFEAFF. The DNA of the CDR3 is TGTGCCAGCAGCCAAAACACAGGGGGTTTTGAAGCTTTCTTT.

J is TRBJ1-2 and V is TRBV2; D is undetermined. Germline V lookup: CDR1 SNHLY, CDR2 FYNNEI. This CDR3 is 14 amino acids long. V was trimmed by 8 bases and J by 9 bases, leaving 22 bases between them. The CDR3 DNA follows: TGTGCCAGCGCTCTCGAAGGGATCCGGGGTAGCTACACCTTC. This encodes CASALEGIRGSYTF.

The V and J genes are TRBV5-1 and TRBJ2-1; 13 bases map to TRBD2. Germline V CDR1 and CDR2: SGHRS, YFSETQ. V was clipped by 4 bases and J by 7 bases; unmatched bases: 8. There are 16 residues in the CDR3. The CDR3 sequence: CASSVTSGRAANEQFF. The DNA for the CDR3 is TGCGCCAGCAGCGTCACTAGCGGGAGGGCCGCAAATGAGCAGTTCTTC.

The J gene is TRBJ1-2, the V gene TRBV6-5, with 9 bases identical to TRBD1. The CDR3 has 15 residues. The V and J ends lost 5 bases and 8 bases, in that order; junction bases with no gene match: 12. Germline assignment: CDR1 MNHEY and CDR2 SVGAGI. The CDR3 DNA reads TGTGCCAGCAGTATGGGGGGGACAGGGACGTTAGGCTACACCTTC. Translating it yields CASSMGGTGTLGYTF.

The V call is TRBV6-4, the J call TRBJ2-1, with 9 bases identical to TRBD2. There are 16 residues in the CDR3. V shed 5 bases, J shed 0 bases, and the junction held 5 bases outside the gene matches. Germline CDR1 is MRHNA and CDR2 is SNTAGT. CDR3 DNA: TGTGCCAGCAGTTACATTAGCGGGAGCTCCTACAATGAGCAGTTCTTC. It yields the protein CASSYISGSSYNEQFF.

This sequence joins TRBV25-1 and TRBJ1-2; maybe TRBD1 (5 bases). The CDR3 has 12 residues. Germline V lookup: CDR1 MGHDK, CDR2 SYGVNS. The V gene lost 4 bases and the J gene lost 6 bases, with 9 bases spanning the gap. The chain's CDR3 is CASSVQGDGYTF. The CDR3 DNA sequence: TGTGCCAGCAGTGTCCAGGGTGATGGCTACACCTTC.

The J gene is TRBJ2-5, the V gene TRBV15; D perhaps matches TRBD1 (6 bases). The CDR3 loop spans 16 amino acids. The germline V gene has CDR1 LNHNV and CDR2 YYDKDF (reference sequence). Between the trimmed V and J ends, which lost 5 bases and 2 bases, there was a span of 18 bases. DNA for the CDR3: TGTGCCACCAGCCAGGGGTGGCTAGCCTTACAAGAGACCCAGTACTTC. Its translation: CATSQGWLALQETQYF.

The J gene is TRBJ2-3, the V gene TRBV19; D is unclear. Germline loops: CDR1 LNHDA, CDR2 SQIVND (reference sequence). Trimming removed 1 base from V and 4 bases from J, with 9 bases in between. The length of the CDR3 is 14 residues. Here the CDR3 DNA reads TGTGCCAGTAGTATAGGGCCCCTTTCAGATACGCAGTATTTT. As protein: CASSIGPLSDTQYF.

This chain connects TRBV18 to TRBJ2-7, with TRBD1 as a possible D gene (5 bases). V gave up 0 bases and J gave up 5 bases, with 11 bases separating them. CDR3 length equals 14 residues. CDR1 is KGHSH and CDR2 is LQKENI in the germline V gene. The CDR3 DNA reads TGTGCCAGCTCACCACCCGCAGGGTTGGACGAGCAGTACTTC. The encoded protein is CASSPPAGLDEQYF.

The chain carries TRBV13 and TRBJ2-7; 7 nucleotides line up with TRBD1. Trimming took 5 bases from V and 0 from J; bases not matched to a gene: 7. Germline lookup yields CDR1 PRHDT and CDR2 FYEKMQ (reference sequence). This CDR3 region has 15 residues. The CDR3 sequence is CASSPRGSFSYEQYF. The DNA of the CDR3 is TGTGCCAGCAGCCCCAGGGGGTCGTTCTCCTACGAGCAGTACTTC.

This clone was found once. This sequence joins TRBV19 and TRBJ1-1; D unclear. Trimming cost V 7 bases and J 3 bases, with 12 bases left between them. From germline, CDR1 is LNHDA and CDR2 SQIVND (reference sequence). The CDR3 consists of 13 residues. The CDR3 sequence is CASKPRRDTEAFF. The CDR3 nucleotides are TGTGCCAGTAAGCCCCGGAGGGACACTGAAGCTTTCTTT.

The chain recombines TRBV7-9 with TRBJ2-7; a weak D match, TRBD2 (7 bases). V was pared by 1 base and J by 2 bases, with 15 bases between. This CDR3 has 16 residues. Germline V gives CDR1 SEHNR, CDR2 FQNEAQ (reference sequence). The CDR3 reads CASSLVWGGTTYEQYF. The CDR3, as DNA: TGTGCCAGCAGCTTAGTTTGGGGGGGCACAACCTACGAGCAGTACTTC.